Listed here are 29 T cell receptor beta chains from one sample, sequenced in a study of vaccination and CD4 T cells after COVID-19. For these TCRs, the target antigens are not known. The sample's treatment: approximately nine-day PBMC culture with coronavirus spike peptide pools or control peptides (ViraFEST assay). The Oncomine TCR Beta short-read assay sequenced DNA from cultured CD4+ T cells. TCRdb processed the PCR reads anew with MiXCR; each CDR3 protein has one entry. Of about 19,000 distinct CDR3 sequences in the sample, around 41% are singletons; the top ten hold around 14%. The sample taken for sequencing was cultured CD4+ T cells from blood. The receptors shown here come from a human donor with COVID-19.

This clonotype was recorded once. The chain links TRBV6-5 to TRBJ2-1, with D possibly matching TRBD2 (5 bases). The CDR3 is made up of 16 amino acids. Per germline, CDR1 MNHEY and CDR2 SVGAGI. The germline V and J ends were trimmed by 0 bases and 0 bases, with 9 bases remaining between them. CDR3 coding DNA: TGTGCCAGCAGTTACTCAACGGGGAGCTCCTACAATGAGCAGTTCTTC. Translating gives CASSYSTGSSYNEQFF.

This clonotype has only a few counts. The chain recombines TRBV7-9 with TRBJ2-5; D gene ambiguous. Germline values: CDR1 SEHNR, CDR2 FQNEAQ (reference sequence). The length of the CDR3 is 13 residues. Trimming cost V 2 bases and J 5 bases, with 9 bases left between them. The CDR3 coding sequence is TGTGCCAGCAGCTTAATAGGGATCGAGACCCAGTACTTC. This translates into CASSLIGIETQYF. Filled out from reference TRBV7-9 and TRBJ2-5, the complete variable domain reads DTGVSQNPRHKITKRGQNVTFRCDPISEHNRLYWYRQTLGQGPEFLTYFQNEAQLEKSRLLSDRFSAERPKGSFSTLEIQRTEQGDSAMYLCASSLIGIETQYFGPGTRLLVL.

This clonotype has just one count. This chain uses TRBV29-1 with TRBJ2-7; unclear D gene. Germline lookup yields CDR1 SQVTM and CDR2 ANQGSEA. The V and J ends lost 5 bases and 7 bases respectively, with 12 bases between them. There are 11 residues in the CDR3. The CDR3 DNA reads as TGCAGCGTTAGCAAAGGGTGGGAGCAGTACTTC. It encodes CSVSKGWEQYF.

CDR3 sequence: CSATPGLAGGTDTQYF. DNA for the CDR3: TGCAGTGCTACCCCCGGACTAGCGGGGGGGACAGATACGCAGTATTTT. V and J are TRBV20-1 and TRBJ2-3; 15 bases are a match to TRBD2. V gave up 4 bases and J gave up 3 bases; unmatched junction bases: 5. The CDR3 sequence is 16 residues long. The germline gives CDR1 DFQATT, CDR2 SNEGSKA (reference sequence).

V gene TRBV6-1 combines with J gene TRBJ1-1; D is perhaps TRBD1 (5 bases). Trimming took 5 bases from V and 3 from J, leaving 13 bases between them. The germline gives CDR1 MNHNS, CDR2 SASEGT. The CDR3 is made up of 14 amino acids. The CDR3 reads CASSNAGVYTEAFF. In nucleotides, the CDR3 is TGTGCCAGCAGTAACGCGGGGGTTTACACTGAAGCTTTCTTT.

The chain employs TRBV6-1 and TRBJ1-1, with 7 bases aligning to TRBD1. This CDR3 contains 15 residues. Germline CDR1 reads MNHNS; CDR2 reads SASEGT. J lost 4 bases, V lost 4 bases, and 9 bases had no gene match. CDR3 sequence: CASSGHRGRGTEAFF. The DNA for the CDR3 is TGTGCCAGCAGTGGACACAGGGGAAGGGGCACTGAAGCTTTCTTT.

The genes are TRBV10-2 and TRBJ2-7; D remains ambiguous. The CDR3 spans 12 residues. The germline gives CDR1 WSHSY, CDR2 SAAADI. CDR3 in amino acids: CATAVGNYEQYF. The CDR3 region has the DNA TGCGCAACCGCGGTTGGCAATTACGAGCAGTACTTC.

This clonotype was seen a few times. The J gene is TRBJ1-2, the V gene TRBV6-1; maybe TRBD1 (5 bases). Germline V gene lookup returns CDR1 MNHNS and CDR2 SASEGT. The V end lost 7 bases, the J end lost 2 bases, and 17 bases lay between the germline ends. The CDR3 extends over 15 amino acids. The DNA for the CDR3 is TGTGCCAGCACCGACAGCTCTCGGGGAAACTATGGCTACACCTTC. This gives the protein CASTDSSRGNYGYTF.

This rearrangement joins TRBV12-3 or TRBV12-4 to TRBJ2-7; TRBD1 matches 7 bases. Unmatched junction bases numbered 13, after V lost 6 bases and J lost 2 bases. This CDR3 region has 16 residues. CDR3 sequence: CASSYAATGNTYEQYF. DNA for the CDR3: TGTGCCAGCAGCTATGCTGCGACAGGGAACACCTACGAGCAGTACTTC.

The chain links TRBV20-1 to TRBJ1-3; no clear D gene. This CDR3 is 13 amino acids long. Trimming pared 4 bases from V and 0 bases from J, leaving 7 bases between. Germline lookup yields CDR1 DFQATT and CDR2 SNEGSKA (reference sequence). CDR3 in DNA: TGCAGTGCTAAACCGGGCTCTGGAAACACCATATATTTT. It yields the protein CSAKPGSGNTIYF.

The DNA of the CDR3 is TGTGCCAGCAGTTTTTCGGGGGCTGTGAACACTGAAGCTTTCTTT. Its protein is CASSFSGAVNTEAFF. The chain combines TRBV12-3 or TRBV12-4 with TRBJ1-1; weak D call: TRBD1 (6 bases). The germline V and J ends were trimmed by 3 bases and 0 bases, with 11 bases remaining between them. The CDR3 is 15 amino acids.

The rearrangement links TRBV21-1 to TRBJ2-4; TRBD1, as called in the table, went unchecked against the DNA. TRBV21-1 is flagged as a pseudogene. This CDR3 region has 19 residues. The CDR3 here is CASSEVGQGEGSDKNIQYF. Written as DNA, the CDR3 is TGTGCCAGCAGCGAAGTGGGACAGGGGGAAGGTTCGGACAAAAACATTCAGTACTTC.

The chain carries TRBV28 and TRBJ1-2, with 11 bases that match TRBD1. Trimming removed 4 bases from V and 1 base from J; junction bases left unmatched: 5. Germline loops: CDR1 MDHEN, CDR2 SYDVKM. The CDR3 runs to 16 residues. CDR3 residues: CASSSRDRGINYGYTF. The CDR3 DNA reads TGTGCCAGCAGTTCCCGGGACAGGGGGATTAACTATGGCTACACCTTC.

This clonotype was found a few times. V usage is TRBV2 and J usage is TRBJ1-5; TRBD1 matches at 9 bases. CDR1 and CDR2 (germline): SNHLY, FYNNEI. There are 15 residues in the CDR3. V shed 2 bases and J 3 bases; nucleotides not matched to a gene: 2. The CDR3 bases are TGTGCCAGCAGTGAAACAGGGGGCTACAATCAGCCCCAGCATTTT. Translated: CASSETGGYNQPQHF.

This clonotype has only a few counts. The rearrangement joins TRBV12-3 or TRBV12-4 to TRBJ2-3, with 11 bases matching TRBD2. The V segment lost 5 bases and the J segment 9 bases; nucleotides outside the gene matches: 7. CDR3 length equals 14 residues. CDR3 nucleotide sequence: TGTGCCAGCAGTCCATCGACTAGCGGGGCGACGCAGTATTTT. This gives the protein CASSPSTSGATQYF.

A single count supports this clonotype. The V and J genes are TRBV9 and TRBJ2-5; 7 bases map to TRBD1. Germline V lookup: CDR1 SGDLS, CDR2 YYNGEE. Trimming took 0 bases from V and 5 from J; bases not matched to a gene: 7. The CDR3 totals 15 residues. This chain's CDR3 is CASSVAWRGGETQYF. CDR3 bases: TGTGCCAGCAGCGTAGCTTGGCGAGGGGGCGAGACCCAGTACTTC.

The V gene is TRBV14, the J gene TRBJ2-2; TRBD2 matches at 7 bases. The V gene end was trimmed by 4 bases and the J gene end by 4 bases; junction bases not matched to a gene: 9. This CDR3 region has 16 residues. CDR1 SGHDN and CDR2 FVKESK come from the germline V gene. The CDR3 nucleotides are TGTGCCAGCAGCCCCCTCGGGGGGAAGCCCACCGGGGAGCTGTTTTTT. Amino acids: CASSPLGGKPTGELFF.

The V call is TRBV19, the J call TRBJ1-5, with D unresolved. This CDR3 region has 15 residues. From germline, CDR1 is LNHDA and CDR2 SQIVND (reference sequence). Trimming removed 7 bases from V and 0 bases from J, with 13 bases in between. CDR3 sequence reads: CASKVAGPSNQPQHF. In nucleotides, the CDR3 is TGTGCCAGTAAGGTGGCAGGACCTAGCAATCAGCCCCAGCATTTT.

The chain is built from TRBV27 and TRBJ1-2; possible D gene TRBD1, 5 bases. Germline V gives CDR1 MNHEY, CDR2 SMNVEV (reference sequence). This CDR3 spans 12 amino acids. V lost 9 bases, J lost 8 bases, and 16 bases lay in between. CDR3 DNA: TGTGCCAGTTCGGACACGGAGCGCGGCTACACCTTC. This gives the protein CASSDTERGYTF.

This clonotype was observed a few times. The J gene is TRBJ2-2, the V gene TRBV5-1; D possibly corresponds to TRBD2 (5 bases). V lost 1 base and J 5 bases, leaving 15 bases between the germline ends. The CDR3 loop spans 16 amino acids. CDR1 SGHRS and CDR2 YFSETQ come from the germline V gene. CDR3 DNA: TGCGCCAGCAGCTTGAACCGCCCCCGGGGTACCGGGGAGCTGTTTTTT. Translated, it gives CASSLNRPRGTGELFF.

The V and J genes are TRBV2 and TRBJ2-7, with 7 bases fitting TRBD1. In germline, CDR1 is SNHLY, CDR2 FYNNEI. The length of the CDR3 is 12 residues. Unmatched junction bases numbered 6, after V lost 6 bases and J lost 7 bases. The CDR3 sequence is CASSQTGYEQYF. DNA of the CDR3: TGTGCCAGCAGCCAGACAGGGTATGAGCAGTACTTC.

This clonotype was seen a few times. This chain connects TRBV6-1 to TRBJ1-2; 8 positions match TRBD1. The CDR3 contains 15 residues. Germline V gene data show CDR1 as MNHNS and CDR2 as SASEGT. V shed 6 bases and J 3 bases; nucleotides not matched to a gene: 9. The CDR3: CASSGRGQGDYGYTF. CDR3 in DNA: TGTGCCAGCAGCGGCCGAGGACAGGGAGACTATGGCTACACCTTC.

This clonotype has just a few counts. V gene TRBV20-1 combines with J gene TRBJ1-5; possible D gene TRBD1, 5 bases. The CDR3 has 16 amino acids. Trimming shortened V by 3 bases and J by 6 bases, and 21 bases separated the two germline ends. CDR1 is DFQATT and CDR2 is SNEGSKA in the germline V gene (reference sequence). The CDR3 coding sequence is TGCAGTGCTAGCATAGACAGTAACCTTAAGGGTCAGCCCCAGCATTTT. It encodes CSASIDSNLKGQPQHF.

The rearrangement links TRBV7-9 to TRBJ1-5, with D perhaps matching TRBD1 (6 bases). There are 14 residues in the CDR3. V lost 6 bases, J lost 5 bases, and 14 bases lay in between. Germline assignment: CDR1 SEHNR and CDR2 FQNEAQ (reference sequence). This chain's CDR3 is CASSLDRTDQPQHF. The CDR3 DNA follows: TGTGCCAGCAGTCTCGACAGGACGGATCAGCCCCAGCATTTT.

The chain links TRBV10-1 to TRBJ2-7, with D unresolved. With 3 bases removed from V and 2 bases from J, the gap between germline ends came to 5 bases. The CDR3 is 12 residues long. In germline, CDR1 is WNHNN, CDR2 SYGVQD (reference sequence). CDR3: CASSDEAYEQYF. In DNA, the CDR3 is TGCGCCAGCAGTGATGAGGCCTACGAGCAGTACTTC.

The chain employs TRBV18 and TRBJ1-2; D unresolved. V dropped 6 bases and J dropped 2 bases, with 10 bases sitting between them. Germline V CDR1 and CDR2: KGHSH, LQKENI. The CDR3 is 13 residues long. The CDR3 DNA reads as TGTGCCAGCTCTCCCGACTTGAACTATGGCTACACCTTC. Translated, it gives CASSPDLNYGYTF.

This clonotype was found a few times. The rearrangement joins TRBV15 to TRBJ1-2; D is uncertain. The CDR3 length is 16 residues. V lost 0 bases, J lost 0 bases, and 11 bases lay in between. Germline lookup yields CDR1 LNHNV and CDR2 YYDKDF (reference sequence). The CDR3 DNA reads TGTGCCACCAGCAGAGATACCAGATCTTCTAACTATGGCTACACCTTC. As protein: CATSRDTRSSNYGYTF.

The chain employs TRBV27 and TRBJ2-3; TRBD1 is a possible D gene (5 bases). V was clipped by 5 bases and J by 3 bases, with 12 bases between them. The germline CDR1 and CDR2 sequences are MNHEY and SMNVEV (reference sequence). This CDR3 is built from 14 residues. The CDR3 loop reads CASSALGQTDTQYF. The CDR3 DNA reads as TGTGCCAGCAGTGCATTGGGGCAGACAGATACGCAGTATTTT.

The chain couples TRBV5-1 to TRBJ2-3; TRBD2 agrees at 11 bases. The germline CDR1 and CDR2 sequences are SGHRS and YFSETQ. J gave up 2 bases and V 4 bases, and 12 bases lay outside the gene matches. The CDR3 totals 18 residues. The CDR3: CASSPRSSGGGYTDTQYF. The CDR3 DNA reads TGCGCCAGCAGCCCTAGGAGTAGCGGGGGGGGGTACACAGATACGCAGTATTTT.